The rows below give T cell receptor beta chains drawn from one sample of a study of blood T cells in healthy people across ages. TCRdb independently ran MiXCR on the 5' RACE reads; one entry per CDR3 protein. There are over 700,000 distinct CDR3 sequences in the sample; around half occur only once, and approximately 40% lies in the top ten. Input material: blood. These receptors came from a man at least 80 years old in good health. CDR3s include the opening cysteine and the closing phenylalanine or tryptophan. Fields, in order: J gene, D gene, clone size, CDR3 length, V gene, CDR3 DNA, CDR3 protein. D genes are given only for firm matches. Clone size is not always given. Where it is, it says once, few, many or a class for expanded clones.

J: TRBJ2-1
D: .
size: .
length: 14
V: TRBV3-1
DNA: TGTGCCAGCAGCCAAGCTAGTCGGTACAATGAGCAGTTCTTC
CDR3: CASSQASRYNEQFF

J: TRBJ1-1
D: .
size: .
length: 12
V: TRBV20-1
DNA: TGCAGTGCTAAAGACGGGATACGTGAAGCTTTCTTT
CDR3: CSAKDGIREAFF

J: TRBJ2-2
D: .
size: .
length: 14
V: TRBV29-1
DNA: TGCAGCGTTGAAGGCACAGGGCGCACCGGGGAGCTGTTTTTT
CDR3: CSVEGTGRTGELFF

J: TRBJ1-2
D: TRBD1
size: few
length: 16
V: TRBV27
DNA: TGTGCCAGCAGTTTAAGCGGACAGGGGGGTATCTATGGCTACACCTTC
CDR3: CASSLSGQGGIYGYTF

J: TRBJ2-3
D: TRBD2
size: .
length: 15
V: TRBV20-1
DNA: TGCAGTGCAGCGGGGGGCGGGAGCTTATCAGATACGCAGTATTTT
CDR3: CSAAGGGSLSDTQYF

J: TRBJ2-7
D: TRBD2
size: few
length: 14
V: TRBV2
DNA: TGTGCCAGCAGTGAAGTTAGCGGGGCCTACGAGCAGTACTTC
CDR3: CASSEVSGAYEQYF

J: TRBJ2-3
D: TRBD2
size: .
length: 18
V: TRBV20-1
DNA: TGCAGTGCTAGAGAAGGGGGACTAAGCGGGAGCTCGCACAGATACGCGTATTTT
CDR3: CSAREGGLSGSSHRYAYF

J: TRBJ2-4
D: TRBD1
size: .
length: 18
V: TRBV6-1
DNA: TGTGCCAGCAGGAGGACCATTATCCAAGGACAGGTCCAAAACATTCAGTACTTC
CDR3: CASRRTIIQGQVQNIQYF

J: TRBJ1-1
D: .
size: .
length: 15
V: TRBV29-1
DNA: TGCAGCGTCGGAATAGGGGTCATCGGGAGCCCTGAAGCTTTCTTT
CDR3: CSVGIGVIGSPEAFF

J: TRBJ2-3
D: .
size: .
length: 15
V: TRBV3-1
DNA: TGTGCCAGCAGCCATACAGCCCTCCAACACAGATACGCGTATTTT
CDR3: CASSHTALQHRYAYF

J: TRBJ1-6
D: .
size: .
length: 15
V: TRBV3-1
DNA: TGTGCCAGCAGCCAAGATCGGACTCAGGGAACACCCCTCCACTTT
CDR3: CASSQDRTQGTPLHF

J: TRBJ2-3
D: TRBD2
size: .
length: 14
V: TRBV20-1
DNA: TGCAGTGCCAGGGTAGCGGGTATCACAGATACGCAGTATTTT
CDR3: CSARVAGITDTQYF

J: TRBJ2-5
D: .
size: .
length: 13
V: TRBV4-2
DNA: TGTGCCAGCAGCCAGGCGACAGGCAATGAGCAGTACTTC
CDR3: CASSQATGNEQYF

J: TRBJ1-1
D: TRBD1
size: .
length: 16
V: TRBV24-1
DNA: TGTGCCACCCGCGGGACAGGGGGGGTACGCGGCACTGAAGCTTTCTTT
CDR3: CATRGTGGVRGTEAFF

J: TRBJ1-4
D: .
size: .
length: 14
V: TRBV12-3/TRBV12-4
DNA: TGTGCCAGCAGTTCCGTTCCGGTCAATGAAAAACTGTTTTTT
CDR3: CASSSVPVNEKLFF

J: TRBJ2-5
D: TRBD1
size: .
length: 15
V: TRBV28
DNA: TGTGCCAGCAGTTCGCCAGGACAGGACCAAGAGACCCAGTACTTC
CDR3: CASSSPGQDQETQYF

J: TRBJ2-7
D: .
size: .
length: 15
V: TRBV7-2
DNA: TGTGCCAGCAGCTTAGCCGCCGGGATAGCCTACGAGCAGTACTTC
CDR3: CASSLAAGIAYEQYF

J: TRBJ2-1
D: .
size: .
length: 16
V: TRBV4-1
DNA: TGCGCCAGCAGCCAACGGCAAACTAGGGCGGGCGGTGAGCAGTTCTTC
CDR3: CASSQRQTRAGGEQFF

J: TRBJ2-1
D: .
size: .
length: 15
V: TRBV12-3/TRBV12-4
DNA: TGTGCCAGCAGCCTTTCTGGGGGGAACCAGCCCCAGCATTTCTTC
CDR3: CASSLSGGNQPQHFF

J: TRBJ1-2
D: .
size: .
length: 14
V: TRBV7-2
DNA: TGTGCCAGCAGCTTAAGGTGGCAGGGAGGTGGCTACACCTTC
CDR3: CASSLRWQGGGYTF

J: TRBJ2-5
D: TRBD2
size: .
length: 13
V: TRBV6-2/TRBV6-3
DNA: TGTGCCAGCAGTTACGTTAGCGGGAGTGAGCAGTACTTC
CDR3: CASSYVSGSEQYF

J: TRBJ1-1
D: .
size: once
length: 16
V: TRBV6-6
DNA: TGTGCCAGCAGACCCAATCAACTTGGGCCATCCACTGAAGCTTTCTTT
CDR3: CASRPNQLGPSTEAFF

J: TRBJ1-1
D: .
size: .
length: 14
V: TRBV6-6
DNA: TGTGCCAGCAGTTACAAGGGGGAGGGCACTGAAGCTTTCTTT
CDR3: CASSYKGEGTEAFF

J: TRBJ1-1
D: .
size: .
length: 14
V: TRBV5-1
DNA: TGCGCCAGCAGCTCACAGGACGAGGACACTAAAGCTTTCTTT
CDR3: CASSSQDEDTKAFF

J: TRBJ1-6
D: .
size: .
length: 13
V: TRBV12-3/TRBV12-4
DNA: TGTGCCAGCACCCCGGGACGGCAATCACCCCTCCACTTT
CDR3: CASTPGRQSPLHF

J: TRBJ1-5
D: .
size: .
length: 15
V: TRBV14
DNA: TGTGCTAGCAGCCAACGGCAGGGAGGCAATCAGCCCCAGCATTTT
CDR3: CASSQRQGGNQPQHF

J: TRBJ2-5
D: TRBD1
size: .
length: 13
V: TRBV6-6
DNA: TGTGCCAGCAGGGCGACAGGGCTTGAGACCCAGTACTTC
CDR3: CASRATGLETQYF

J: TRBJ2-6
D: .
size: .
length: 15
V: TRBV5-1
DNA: TGCGCCAGCGGCTTTAGCGAACCTGGGGCCAACGTCCTGACTTTC
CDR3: CASGFSEPGANVLTF

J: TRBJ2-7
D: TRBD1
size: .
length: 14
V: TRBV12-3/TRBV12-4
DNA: TGTGCCAGCAGGCGCAACAGGGGTGCCTACGAGCAGTACTTC
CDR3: CASRRNRGAYEQYF

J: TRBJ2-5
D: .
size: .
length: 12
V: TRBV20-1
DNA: TGCAGTGCAAGACAGGTCCAAGAGACCCAGTACTTC
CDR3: CSARQVQETQYF

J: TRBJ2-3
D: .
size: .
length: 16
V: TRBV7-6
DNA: TGTGCCAGCAGCTTATCAAACCGGGCCCAGGGCAGATACGCGTATTTT
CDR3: CASSLSNRAQGRYAYF

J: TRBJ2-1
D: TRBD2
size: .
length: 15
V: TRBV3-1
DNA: TGTGCCAGCGCTAGAGGACTAGCGGGATCGGATGAGCAGTTCTTC
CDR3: CASARGLAGSDEQFF

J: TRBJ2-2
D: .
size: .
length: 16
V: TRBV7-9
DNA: TGTGCCAGCAGTCCCCTGGCCCCAACCAACACCGGGGAGCTGTTTTTT
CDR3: CASSPLAPTNTGELFF

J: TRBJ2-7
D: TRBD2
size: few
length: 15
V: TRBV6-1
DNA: TGTGCCAGCAGCGCAACTAGCGGATTCTCCTACGAGCAGTACTTC
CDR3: CASSATSGFSYEQYF

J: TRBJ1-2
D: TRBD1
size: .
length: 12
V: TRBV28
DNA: TGTGCCAGCAGTGCTACAGGGGTTGGCTACACCTTC
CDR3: CASSATGVGYTF

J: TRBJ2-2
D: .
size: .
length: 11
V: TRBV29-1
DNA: TGCAGCGTGACGGGGCCCGGGGAGCTGTTTTTT
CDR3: CSVTGPGELFF

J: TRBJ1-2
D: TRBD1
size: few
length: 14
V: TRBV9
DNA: TGTGCCAGCACCGCTCCAGGGGGCATCTATGGCTACACCTTC
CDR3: CASTAPGGIYGYTF

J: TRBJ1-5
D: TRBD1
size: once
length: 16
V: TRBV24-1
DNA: TGTGCCACCAGTGATACCCGACAGGGTGGCAATCAGCCCCAGCATTTT
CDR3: CATSDTRQGGNQPQHF

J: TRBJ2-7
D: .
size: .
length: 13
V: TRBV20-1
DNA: TGCAGTGCGCCCGGGACGGCTATCTACGAGCAGTACTTC
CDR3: CSAPGTAIYEQYF

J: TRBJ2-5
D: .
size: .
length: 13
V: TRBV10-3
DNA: TGTGCCATCAAGCCGGGACTCCAAGAGACCCAGTACTTC
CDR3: CAIKPGLQETQYF

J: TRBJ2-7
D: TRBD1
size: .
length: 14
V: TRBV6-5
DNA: TGTGCCAGCAGTTACGACAGGGGGTCCTACGAGCAGTACTTC
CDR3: CASSYDRGSYEQYF

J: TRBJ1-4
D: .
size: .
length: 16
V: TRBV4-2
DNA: TGTGCCAGCAGCCAAGAAACGCCGGGCCTTAATGAAAAACTGTTTTTT
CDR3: CASSQETPGLNEKLFF

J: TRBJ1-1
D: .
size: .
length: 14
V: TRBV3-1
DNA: TGTGCCAGCAGCCAATTACGGGGGGAAACTGAAGCTTTCTTT
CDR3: CASSQLRGETEAFF

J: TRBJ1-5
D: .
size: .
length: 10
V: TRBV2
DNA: TGTGCCAGCGGGGGTCAGCCCCAGCATTTT
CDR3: CASGGQPQHF

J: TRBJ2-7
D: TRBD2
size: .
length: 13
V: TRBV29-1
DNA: TGCAGCGTTATTCGGGAGGTGGGCAATGAGCAGTACTTC
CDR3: CSVIREVGNEQYF

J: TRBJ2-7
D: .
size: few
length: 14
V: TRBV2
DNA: TGTGCCAGCATCGGAGGCGCTAGCTCCTACGAGCAGTACTTC
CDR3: CASIGGASSYEQYF

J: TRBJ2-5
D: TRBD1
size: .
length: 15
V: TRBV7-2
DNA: TGTGCCAGCAGCGCAGACAGGGGGCCAAGTGAGACCCAGTACTTC
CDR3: CASSADRGPSETQYF

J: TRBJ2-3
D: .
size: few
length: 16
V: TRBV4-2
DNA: TGTGCCAGCAGCCAAGAGGGGGAGCGCCCCACAGATACGCAGTATTTT
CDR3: CASSQEGERPTDTQYF

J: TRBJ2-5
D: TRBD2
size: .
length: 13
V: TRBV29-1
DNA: TGCAGCGTGGGACTAGCGGGCCACAATGAGCAGTACTTC
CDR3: CSVGLAGHNEQYF

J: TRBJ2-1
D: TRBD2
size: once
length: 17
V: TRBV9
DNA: TGTGCCAGCAGCACGGGACTAGCGGGAGTAGTTTACAATGAGCAGTTCTTC
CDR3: CASSTGLAGVVYNEQFF

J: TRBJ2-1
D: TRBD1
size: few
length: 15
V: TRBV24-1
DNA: TGTGCCACCAGTGATCAGACAGGGGGCTACAATGAGCAGTTCTTC
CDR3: CATSDQTGGYNEQFF

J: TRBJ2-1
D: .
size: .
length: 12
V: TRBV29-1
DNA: TGCAGCGTTGAGACAGGTCCGGATGAGCAGTTCTTC
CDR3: CSVETGPDEQFF

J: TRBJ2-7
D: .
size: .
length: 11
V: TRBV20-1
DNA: TGCAGTGCTAGAGTCAACCCCGAGCAGTACTTC
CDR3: CSARVNPEQYF

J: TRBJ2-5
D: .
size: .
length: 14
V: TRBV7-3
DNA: TGTGCCAGCAGCTTAAGGCCTTTCGGGGAGACCCAGTACTTC
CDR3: CASSLRPFGETQYF

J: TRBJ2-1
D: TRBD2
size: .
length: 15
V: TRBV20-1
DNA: TGCAGTGCCCCTCCCGGGCTAGCGGGATACGATGAGCAGTTCTTC
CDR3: CSAPPGLAGYDEQFF